This is a list of T cell receptor beta chains from one sample in a study of OX40 agonist ivuxolimab in advanced cancers. Only in-frame clones appear in the TCRdb table, and some are missing; sequencing was by immunoSEQ multiplex PCR. The sample records about 64,000 clones, more than 75% being singletons. The sample in question was CD4+ or CD8+ T cells sorted from blood, obtained in a trial of the OX40 agonist ivuxolimab. These receptors all come from an adult with an advanced solid tumor such as melanoma, head and neck, liver or kidney cancer. The CDR3 runs from the conserved cysteine through the conserved F or W. D genes are given only for firm matches. Rows give clone size only sometimes, using once, few, many, or a class for an expanded clone.

J: TRBJ2-2; size: .; D: TRBD2; V: TRBV5-1; CDR3: CASSLGLAVGTGELFF; DNA: TGCGCCAGCAGCTTGGGACTAGCGGTGGGCACCGGGGAGCTGTTTTTT
J: TRBJ1-5; size: .; D: .; V: TRBV18; CDR3: CASSPPNRGNQPQHF; DNA: TGTGCCAGCTCACCACCGAACCGGGGCAATCAGCCCCAGCATTTT
J: TRBJ1-2; size: .; D: .; V: TRBV4-1; CDR3: CASSRQGREGYTF; DNA: TGCGCCAGCAGCCGACAAGGGAGGGAGGGCTACACCTTC
J: TRBJ2-7; size: few; D: TRBD2; V: TRBV11-3; CDR3: CASSLGGDHEQYF; DNA: TGTGCCAGCAGCCTCGGGGGGGACCACGAGCAGTACTTC
J: TRBJ2-7; size: once; D: .; V: TRBV16; CDR3: CASSQSLGSYEQYF; DNA: TGTGCCAGCAGCCAATCGCTAGGGTCCTACGAGCAGTACTTC
J: TRBJ2-7; size: .; D: TRBD2; V: TRBV5-4; CDR3: CASSEASGRVEQYF; DNA: TGTGCCAGCAGCGAGGCTAGCGGGAGAGTCGAGCAGTACTTC
J: TRBJ1-2; size: .; D: .; V: TRBV9; CDR3: CASSGGRGDYGYTF; DNA: TGTGCCAGCAGCGGCGGGCGAGGCGATTATGGCTACACCTTC
J: TRBJ1-2; size: once; D: .; V: TRBV2; CDR3: CASSDSGTEYGYTF; DNA: TGTGCCAGCAGTGATTCCGGGACGGAATATGGCTACACCTTC
J: TRBJ2-3; size: .; D: .; V: TRBV28; CDR3: CASSLETDTQYF; DNA: TGTGCCAGCAGTCTAGAAACGGATACGCAGTATTTT
J: TRBJ1-6; size: once; D: TRBD1; V: TRBV4-2; CDR3: CASSQETGRLRNPLHF; DNA: TGTGCCAGCAGCCAAGAGACAGGGCGACTAAGGAATCCCCTCCACTTT
J: TRBJ2-1; size: few; D: .; V: TRBV6-1; CDR3: CASSEVAWNEQFF; DNA: TGTGCCAGCAGTGAAGTAGCGTGGAATGAGCAGTTCTTC
J: TRBJ2-5; size: .; D: .; V: TRBV28; CDR3: CATGIQETQYF; DNA: TGTGCCACCGGGATCCAAGAGACCCAGTACTTC
J: TRBJ2-1; size: .; D: .; V: TRBV5-4; CDR3: CASSLGQSSYNEQFF; DNA: TGTGCCAGCAGCTTGGGGCAGAGCTCCTACAATGAGCAGTTCTTC
J: TRBJ2-7; size: .; D: .; V: TRBV30; CDR3: CAWSGGGFPTYEQYF; DNA: TGTGCCTGGAGTGGGGGGGGCTTTCCCACCTACGAGCAGTACTTC
J: TRBJ2-7; size: .; D: .; V: TRBV9; CDR3: CASSVPGLGSGGEQYF; DNA: TGTGCCAGCAGCGTTCCGGGATTGGGTAGTGGGGGCGAGCAGTACTTC
J: TRBJ1-3; size: .; D: .; V: TRBV7-2; CDR3: CASLNGNGNTIYF; DNA: TGTGCCAGCCTAAATGGCAACGGAAACACCATATATTTT
J: TRBJ2-1; size: .; D: .; V: TRBV15; CDR3: CATSSGYNEQFF; DNA: TGTGCCACCAGCAGTGGGTACAATGAGCAGTTCTTC